Listed here are 12 T cell receptor beta chains from one sample, sequenced in a study of OX40 agonist ivuxolimab in advanced cancers. Method: immunoSEQ multiplex PCR; TCRdb's copy keeps in-frame clones and lacks some. The sample lists tens of thousands of clones; 80% to 90% were seen once. This sample comprised CD4+ or CD8+ T cells sorted from blood, obtained in a trial of the OX40 agonist ivuxolimab. These receptors were taken from an adult with an advanced solid tumor such as melanoma, head and neck, liver or kidney cancer.

The gene calls are TRBV9 and TRBJ1-2; 10 positions match TRBD1. V was pared by 0 bases and J by 6 bases, with 14 bases of the junction left unmatched. The CDR3 spans 18 residues. CDR1 is SGDLS and CDR2 is YYNGEE in the germline V gene. CDR3 sequence reads: CASSVARTGGTTGHGYTF. CDR3 sequence (DNA): TGTGCCAGCAGCGTAGCTCGGACAGGGGGAACTACGGGCCATGGCTACACCTTC.

The chain combines TRBV4-2 with TRBJ1-3, with a possible D match to TRBD1 (6 bases). Deletions cut 5 bases from V and 0 bases from J, with 11 bases between. This CDR3 is 15 amino acids long. CDR1 is LGHNA, CDR2 YNFKEQ, per germline. This CDR3 is CASSSDRSSGNTIYF. The CDR3 bases are TGTGCCAGCAGCTCTGACAGGAGCTCTGGAAACACCATATATTTT.

This chain joins TRBV19 and TRBJ2-3, with no clear D. V lost 4 bases and J 5 bases, leaving 4 bases between the germline ends. The germline CDR1 and CDR2 sequences are LNHDA and SQIVND (reference sequence). The CDR3 spans 11 residues. CDR3 protein: CASSKRDTQYF. CDR3 in DNA: TGTGCCAGTAGTAAAAGAGATACGCAGTATTTT.

The chain is built from TRBV5-1 and TRBJ1-2; possibly TRBD1 for D (6 bases). Germline V gene sequence: CDR1 SGHRS, CDR2 YFSETQ. The CDR3 extends over 13 amino acids. Trimming shortened V by 0 bases and J by 3 bases, and 6 bases separated the two germline ends. The CDR3 sequence is CASSLEGDYGYTF. The CDR3 DNA is TGCGCCAGCAGCTTGGAGGGGGACTATGGCTACACCTTC.

The chain recombines TRBV10-3 with TRBJ2-7, with 12 bases fitting TRBD1. Germline CDR1 and CDR2: ENHRY and SYGVKD. This CDR3 comprises 13 residues. V gave up 10 bases and J gave up 6 bases; unmatched junction bases: 7. CDR3 in amino acids: CATSRGQGAEQYF. The DNA of the CDR3 is TGTGCCACCAGCCGGGGACAGGGGGCCGAGCAGTACTTC.

This chain joins TRBV6-1 and TRBJ1-6, with D perhaps matching TRBD1 (5 bases). The CDR3 is made up of 15 amino acids. V lost 4 bases and J 10 bases, leaving 17 bases between the germline ends. Germline V lookup: CDR1 MNHNS, CDR2 SASEGT. The CDR3 protein is CASSAHGTSPSPLHF. CDR3 sequence (DNA): TGTGCCAGCAGTGCCCACGGGACGAGCCCATCACCCCTCCACTTT.

This chain connects TRBV15 to TRBJ1-2; tentative D call: TRBD1 (5 bases). V lost 0 bases and J lost 5, with 10 bases in between. Germline assignment: CDR1 LNHNV and CDR2 YYDKDF (reference sequence). The CDR3 has 14 residues. DNA of the CDR3: TGTGCCACCAGCAGAGATTTTGGGGGGTATGGCTACACCTTC. This translates into CATSRDFGGYGYTF.

The chain uses TRBV18 and TRBJ1-1; tentatively, D is TRBD1 (5 bases). V was cut by 0 bases and J by 1 base, with 9 bases left in between. Per the germline V gene, CDR1 is KGHSH and CDR2 is LQKENI. This CDR3 is built from 15 residues. CDR3 sequence: CASSPPGRANTEAFF. CDR3 bases: TGTGCCAGCTCACCACCGGGCAGGGCGAACACTGAAGCTTTCTTT.

The rearrangement uses TRBV19 and TRBJ2-1, with no clear D. CDR3 length equals 14 residues. Germline loops: CDR1 LNHDA, CDR2 SQIVND (reference sequence). The V end was cut by 5 bases, the J end by 1 base, with 9 bases between. This CDR3 reads CASSRAPSYNEQFF. In DNA form, the CDR3 reads TGTGCCAGTAGTCGGGCTCCTTCCTACAATGAGCAGTTCTTC.

There are a few counts of this clone. The V and J genes are TRBV4-1 and TRBJ2-3, with 8 positions matching TRBD2. Per germline, CDR1 MGHRA and CDR2 YSYEKL. The V gene end was trimmed by 1 base and the J gene end by 3 bases; junction bases not matched to a gene: 3. This CDR3 contains 15 residues. As DNA, the CDR3 is TGCGCCAGCAGCCAAGGGGGCGGGAGGACAGATACGCAGTATTTT. The encoded protein is CASSQGGGRTDTQYF.

V and J are TRBV6-5 and TRBJ1-2; TRBD1 aligns across 9 bases. The CDR3 sequence is 15 residues long. CDR1 and CDR2 from the germline V gene are MNHEY and SVGAGI. The V gene end was trimmed by 6 bases and the J gene end by 4 bases; junction bases not matched to a gene: 9. This chain's CDR3 is CASSLSDRGRYGYTF. CDR3 nucleotides: TGTGCCAGCAGCCTTTCGGACAGGGGCCGCTATGGCTACACCTTC.

The genes are TRBV19 and TRBJ1-5, with D perhaps TRBD1 (6 bases). Germline V gene sequence: CDR1 LNHDA, CDR2 SQIVND (reference sequence). Trimming left V 7 bases short and J 6 bases short, with 10 bases between. The CDR3 has 12 amino acids. DNA of the CDR3: TGTGCCAGTACCCAGGGGAGTCAGCCCCAGCATTTT. It is translated as CASTQGSQPQHF.